These T cell receptor beta chains were read from a single sample in a study of blood T cell repertoires in COVID-19. Profiling relied on immunoSEQ multiplex PCR, and the TCRdb table lists in-frame clones only, not all of them. The sample yields 300,000 to 400,000 clones, approximately 88% seen once. Sequencing input: PBMCs or T cells enriched from blood (not recorded which). These receptors were collected from a woman aged 25 to 39 with acute COVID-19. Both conserved end residues are part of each CDR3. The order of the fields is CDR3 protein, CDR3 DNA, clone size, V gene, D gene, J gene. A D gene is named only where the DNA matches it firmly. Clone size appears in some rows only: once, few, many, or a class for an expanded clone.

CASARGEQDYGYTF	TGTGCCAGCGCCCGCGGGGAACAGGACTATGGCTACACCTTC	NA	TRBV6-5	NA	TRBJ1-2
CAISDRGNTEAFF	TGTGCCATCAGTGACAGGGGGAACACTGAAGCTTTCTTT	NA	TRBV10-3	NA	TRBJ1-1
CAWTGGNTEAFF	TGTGCCTGGACAGGGGGCAACACTGAAGCTTTCTTT	NA	TRBV30	TRBD1	TRBJ1-1
CATSRERGHLPGELFF	TGTGCCACCAGCAGAGAAAGGGGACATCTACCCGGGGAGCTGTTTTTT	NA	TRBV15	NA	TRBJ2-2
CASSQEVRADTQYF	TGCGCCAGCAGCCAGGAGGTGCGAGCAGATACGCAGTATTTT	NA	TRBV4-3	NA	TRBJ2-3
CSVRQGTFNSPLHF	TGCAGCGTGCGACAGGGAACCTTTAATTCACCCCTCCACTTT	NA	TRBV29-1	TRBD1	TRBJ1-6
CASSLYGGRLNGYTF	TGTGCCAGCAGTTTATATGGTGGGAGACTCAATGGCTACACCTTC	NA	TRBV27	NA	TRBJ1-2
CASSQERGSKEGYTF	TGTGCCAGCAGCCAAGAACGGGGTTCCAAAGAGGGCTACACCTTC	once	TRBV3-1/TRBV3-2	NA	TRBJ1-2
CASSIAGLSDTQYF	TGTGCCAGTAGTATTGCAGGGCTTTCAGATACGCAGTATTTT	NA	TRBV19	NA	TRBJ2-3
CASSVAQMNTEAFF	TGTGCCAGCAGCGTAGCACAAATGAACACTGAAGCTTTCTTT	NA	TRBV9	NA	TRBJ1-1
CASRQTGTGNTIYF	TGTGCCAGCAGGCAAACAGGAACTGGAAACACCATATATTTT	NA	TRBV6-5	NA	TRBJ1-3
CASAERQIEAFF	TGTGCCAGCGCAGAGAGACAGATAGAAGCTTTCTTT	NA	TRBV18	NA	TRBJ1-1
CASSVDLQSGSYEQYF	TGTGCCAGCAGCGTAGATCTGCAATCGGGCTCCTACGAGCAGTACTTC	NA	TRBV9	NA	TRBJ2-7
CASSLSLSETQYF	TGTGCCAGCAGCTTATCACTATCAGAGACCCAGTACTTC	NA	TRBV7-7	NA	TRBJ2-5
CASSLRSGGNNEQFF	TGCGCCAGCAGCTTGAGGAGCGGGGGGAACAATGAGCAGTTCTTC	NA	TRBV5-1	TRBD2	TRBJ2-1
CASSYSGADPYF	TGTGCCAGCAGTTACTCTGGGGCAGACCCGTACTTC	once	TRBV6-5	NA	TRBJ2-4
CASSRDRGRETQYF	TGTGCCAGCAGTCGGGACAGGGGGCGAGAGACCCAGTACTTC	NA	TRBV6-5	TRBD1	TRBJ2-5
CASSLTHPIANTGELFF	TGTGCCAGCAGCTTGACACACCCAATTGCGAACACCGGGGAGCTGTTTTTT	few	TRBV7-2	NA	TRBJ2-2
CASSIKDAGWSYNEQFF	TGTGCCAGTAGTATAAAGGATGCAGGGTGGTCCTACAATGAGCAGTTCTTC	NA	TRBV19	NA	TRBJ2-1
CASSPMNGGQETQYF	TGTGCCAGCAGCCCAATGAACGGCGGACAAGAGACCCAGTACTTC	NA	TRBV3-1/TRBV3-2	NA	TRBJ2-5
CASSLDPSAGNTEAFF	TGTGCCAGCAGCTTAGACCCGTCCGCGGGGAACACTGAAGCTTTCTTT	NA	TRBV11-2	NA	TRBJ1-1
CASSQDGESTSPLHF	TGCGCCAGCAGCCAAGATGGGGAGTCGACGTCACCCCTCCACTTT	NA	TRBV4-3	NA	TRBJ1-6
CATSSGQGDTEAFF	TGTGCCACCAGCTCGGGACAGGGGGACACTGAAGCTTTCTTT	NA	TRBV24-1	TRBD1	TRBJ1-1
CASSRFTGMMAYEQYF	TGTGCCAGCAGTCGGTTTACAGGGATGATGGCTTACGAGCAGTACTTC	NA	TRBV2	NA	TRBJ2-7
CASSLGGGKNEQFF	TGTGCCAGCTCACTCGGGGGGGGTAAGAATGAGCAGTTCTTC	NA	TRBV18	TRBD2	TRBJ2-1
CASRTGPSGNTIYF	TGTGCCAGCAGGACAGGGCCCTCTGGAAACACCATATATTTT	NA	TRBV7-3	TRBD1	TRBJ1-3
CASSVGGMNSPLHF	TGTGCCAGCAGCGTCGGGGGGATGAATTCACCCCTCCACTTT	NA	TRBV9	NA	TRBJ1-6
CASSKFRGRGTEAFF	TGTGCCAGCAGCAAATTTCGGGGCAGGGGCACTGAAGCTTTCTTT	once	TRBV21-1	NA	TRBJ1-1
CASSRGGAFRNNEQFF	TGCGCCAGCAGCCGCGGGGGGGCCTTCCGTAACAATGAGCAGTTCTTC	once	TRBV5-1	TRBD2	TRBJ2-1
CASSESSSGNTEAFF	TGTGCCAGCAGTGAAAGTTCGTCGGGGAACACTGAAGCTTTCTTT	NA	TRBV2	NA	TRBJ1-1
CASSPTGVQQPQHF	TGTGCCAGCAGCCCGACAGGGGTGCAACAGCCCCAGCATTTT	NA	TRBV6-4	TRBD1	TRBJ1-5
CASSLKNREGNTIYF	TGTGCCAGCAGCTTAAAAAACCGGGAAGGAAACACCATATATTTT	NA	TRBV7-9	NA	TRBJ1-3
CAKRDSPENTIYF	TGTGCCAAGAGGGACAGCCCCGAAAACACCATATATTTT	NA	TRBV6-5	TRBD1	TRBJ1-3
CASSSLGDSFLYSNQPQHF	TGTGCCAGCAGCTCCTTGGGGGACAGTTTTCTTTATAGCAATCAGCCCCAGCATTTT	NA	TRBV5-5	TRBD1	TRBJ1-5
CASSPSRANYGYTF	TGTGCCAGCAGCCCATCGAGGGCTAACTATGGCTACACCTTC	once	TRBV9	NA	TRBJ1-2
CATSDSTGGGSGANVLTF	TGTGCCACCAGTGATTCGACAGGGGGCGGCTCTGGGGCCAACGTCCTGACTTTC	NA	TRBV24-1	TRBD1	TRBJ2-6
CATSPGLASYNEQFF	TGTGCCACCAGCCCTGGACTAGCATCGTACAATGAGCAGTTCTTC	NA	TRBV24-1	TRBD2	TRBJ2-1
CATERTGLGLPLHF	TGCGCCACCGAAAGGACAGGTCTTGGTCTGCCCCTCCACTTT	NA	TRBV10-2	TRBD1	TRBJ1-6
CASSPAGRGPAFF	TGTGCCAGCAGCCCCGCGGGCAGGGGCCCAGCTTTCTTT	NA	TRBV6-5	NA	TRBJ1-1
CASSPTATDTQYF	TGTGCCAGCAGCCCTACTGCCACAGATACGCAGTATTTT	NA	TRBV2	NA	TRBJ2-3
CASSPSDSPGYGYTF	TGTGCCAGCAGCCCCTCCGACTCCCCGGGCTATGGCTACACCTTC	once	TRBV9	NA	TRBJ1-2
CASSLYRMNTEAFF	TGTGCCAGCAGCTTGTACAGGATGAACACTGAAGCTTTCTTT	NA	TRBV5-6	NA	TRBJ1-1